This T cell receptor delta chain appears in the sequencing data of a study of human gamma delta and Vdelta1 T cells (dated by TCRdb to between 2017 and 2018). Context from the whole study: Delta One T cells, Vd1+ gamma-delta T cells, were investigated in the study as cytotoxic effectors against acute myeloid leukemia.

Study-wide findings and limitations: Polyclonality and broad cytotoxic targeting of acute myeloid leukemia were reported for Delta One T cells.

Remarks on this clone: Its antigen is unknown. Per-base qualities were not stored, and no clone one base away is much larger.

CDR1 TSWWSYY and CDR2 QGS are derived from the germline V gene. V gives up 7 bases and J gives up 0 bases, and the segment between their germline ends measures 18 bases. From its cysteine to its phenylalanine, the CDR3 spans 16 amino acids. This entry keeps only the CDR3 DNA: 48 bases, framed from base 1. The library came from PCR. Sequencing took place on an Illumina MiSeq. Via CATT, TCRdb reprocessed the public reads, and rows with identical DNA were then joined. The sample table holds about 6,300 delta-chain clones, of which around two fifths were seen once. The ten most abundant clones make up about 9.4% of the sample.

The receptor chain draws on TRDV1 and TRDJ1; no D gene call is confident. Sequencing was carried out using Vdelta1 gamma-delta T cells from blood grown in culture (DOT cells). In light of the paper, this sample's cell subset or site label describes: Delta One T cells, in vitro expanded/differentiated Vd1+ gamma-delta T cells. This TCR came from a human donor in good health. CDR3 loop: CALDIGQDFNTDKLIF. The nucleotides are TGTGCTCTTGATATCGGCCAAGATTTTAACACCGATAAACTCATCTTT.